The 4 T cell receptor beta chains presented below share a single source sample, sequenced in a study of T cells after yellow fever vaccination. One entry per CDR3 protein, called by TCRdb with MiXCR from the 5' RACE reads. The profile shows a few hundred thousand distinct CDR3 sequences, roughly 8.4% of them singletons. The material sequenced was PBMCs, taken roughly 47 days after the first yellow fever vaccination. The receptors originated from a man aged 18-30 years who received the YFV17D yellow fever vaccine.

V is TRBV12-3 or TRBV12-4 and J is TRBJ1-2; possible D gene TRBD1, 5 bases. The V gene lost 7 bases and the J gene lost 6 bases, with 18 bases spanning the gap. The CDR3 has 14 residues. The CDR3 sequence: CASNTWGIEDGYTF. For the CDR3, the DNA is TGTGCCAGCAATACCTGGGGGATTGAGGATGGCTACACCTTC.

The V and J genes are TRBV15 and TRBJ1-2; 12 nucleotides match TRBD1. CDR1 is LNHNV, CDR2 YYDKDF, per germline (reference sequence). This CDR3 is 14 amino acids long. J was trimmed by 8 bases and V by 5 bases; bases with no gene match: 6. DNA of the CDR3: TGTGCCACCAGCTGGGGACAGGGGGCTGGCGGCTACACCTTC. It encodes CATSWGQGAGGYTF.

This clonotype has more than one count but fewer than ten. This chain connects TRBV20-1 to TRBJ2-3; 11 bases match TRBD2. The CDR3 consists of 15 residues. V was clipped by 3 bases and J by 5 bases; unmatched bases: 7. Per the germline V gene, CDR1 is DFQATT and CDR2 is SNEGSKA (reference sequence). This CDR3 is CSASRFGTSGDTQYF. DNA of the CDR3: TGCAGTGCTAGTAGGTTCGGGACTAGCGGAGATACGCAGTATTTT.

Ten or more counts support this clonotype. The chain is built from TRBV20-1 and TRBJ2-7, with 8 bases fitting TRBD1. Trimming cost V 7 bases and J 0 bases; bases outside gene matches: 5. The germline CDR1 and CDR2 sequences are DFQATT and SNEGSKA (reference sequence). This CDR3 contains 13 residues. The CDR3: CSGTGTNSYEQYF. The DNA for the CDR3 is TGCAGTGGGACAGGGACCAACTCCTACGAGCAGTACTTC.